This T cell receptor beta chain was recorded in a study of blood T cells in healthy people across ages. To note about this clonotype: Its antigen remains unknown.

No fewer than 6.5 million PBMCs went into each sample. Trimming cost V 3 bases and J 5 bases, with 10 bases left between them. This CDR3 has 13 amino acids. The second PCR ran roughly 6 to 11 cycles with a sample-barcoded 5' primer and J-beta primers. TCRdb ran MiXCR on the 5' RACE reads and lists one entry per CDR3 protein. This sample has a few hundred thousand distinct CDR3 sequences, with over 45% found just once. Study observations and caveats: From one million sequenced T cells, diversity estimates were lower bounds.

What was sequenced was blood. The clonotype was recovered from a man between 60 and 70 years old in good health. V and J are TRBV12-3 or TRBV12-4 and TRBJ2-5, with D possibly matching TRBD2 (6 bases). The CDR3 nucleotides read TGTGCCAGCAGTTTCGGGGGTACGGAGACCCAGTACTTC. The encoded protein is CASSFGGTETQYF.